The 12 T cell receptor beta chains below come from one sample, sequenced in a study of Graves' ophthalmopathy and Graves' hyperthyroidism. Amplification of TCR beta CDR3 regions used RNA transcripts. RT-PCR with HTBI primers came first, then second-round multiplex PCR. Using its own MiXCR run on the multiplex PCR reads, TCRdb lists one record per CDR3 protein. In the table there are about 740,000 distinct CDR3 sequences, around 40% of which are singletons. The specimen sequenced was peripheral blood. These receptors were obtained from an adult man with Graves' ophthalmopathy.

The rearrangement links TRBV10-3 to TRBJ2-1; no reliable D call. This CDR3 has 11 residues. Germline V gives CDR1 ENHRY, CDR2 SYGVKD. Trimming pared 10 bases from V and 6 bases from J, leaving 10 bases between. The CDR3 reads CATGSGNEQFF. Written as DNA, the CDR3 is TGTGCCACCGGCTCGGGCAATGAGCAGTTCTTC.

This clonotype occurred a few times. V gene TRBV24-1 combines with J gene TRBJ1-2; D unresolved. This CDR3 comprises 14 residues. Trimming stripped 3 bases from V and 2 bases from J, with 9 bases between. Per the germline V gene, CDR1 is KGHDR and CDR2 is SFDVKD. Here the CDR3 DNA reads TGTGCCACCAGTGATCTAGGACTCAACTATGGCTACACCTTC. Amino acid sequence: CATSDLGLNYGYTF.

The V and J genes are TRBV29-1 and TRBJ2-7; D is perhaps TRBD1 (5 bases). Germline V gives CDR1 SQVTM, CDR2 ANQGSEA. Trimming removed 6 bases from V and 7 bases from J, with 19 bases in between. CDR3 length equals 13 residues. CDR3 in amino acids: CSVPVPGPGEQYF. The CDR3 DNA is TGCAGCGTCCCCGTACCAGGGCCCGGGGAGCAGTACTTC.

This chain connects TRBV5-6 to TRBJ1-4, with 9 nucleotides matching TRBD1. This CDR3 contains 15 residues. V was clipped by 4 bases and J by 8 bases; unmatched bases: 9. From germline, CDR1 is SGHDT and CDR2 YYEEEE. The CDR3 spells CASSVRTGVGEKLFF. The CDR3 nucleotides read TGTGCCAGCAGCGTGCGGACAGGGGTGGGAGAAAAACTGTTTTTT.

This clonotype was counted only a few times. The gene calls are TRBV20-1 and TRBJ2-5, with TRBD2 matching over 7 bases. This CDR3 has 15 amino acids. Trimming took 5 bases from V and 2 from J; bases not matched to a gene: 11. Germline loops: CDR1 DFQATT, CDR2 SNEGSKA (reference sequence). CDR3 sequence reads: CSARRWGGKQETQYF. CDR3 nucleotides: TGCAGTGCTCGAAGATGGGGGGGGAAGCAAGAGACCCAGTACTTC.

The V call is TRBV7-2, the J call TRBJ1-1; TRBD1 might be the D (5 bases). CDR1 SGHTA and CDR2 FQGNSA come from the germline V gene. Trimming pared 2 bases from V and 7 bases from J, leaving 14 bases between. The CDR3 consists of 14 residues. CDR3 amino acids: CASSLRERDGEAFF. CDR3 sequence (DNA): TGTGCCAGCAGCTTAAGGGAGAGGGACGGTGAAGCTTTCTTT.

This clonotype was observed many times. The rearrangement uses TRBV7-9 and TRBJ1-1, with D tentatively TRBD1 (6 bases). The CDR3 is 15 amino acids. Germline V gives CDR1 SEHNR, CDR2 FQNEAQ (reference sequence). V lost 4 bases, J lost 1 base, and 13 bases lay in between. The CDR3 spells CASSSSTTGNTEAFF. The CDR3 DNA sequence: TGTGCCAGCAGCTCCTCCACGACAGGGAACACTGAAGCTTTCTTT.

The CDR3 sequence is CASSLGQGATFFYGYTF. The DNA of the CDR3 is TGTGCCAGCAGCTTGGGACAGGGGGCGACGTTCTTCTATGGCTACACCTTC. The J gene is TRBJ1-2, the V gene TRBV7-9, with 12 bases lining up with TRBD1. Trimming took 3 bases from V and 4 from J; bases not matched to a gene: 9. There are 17 residues in the CDR3. Per germline, CDR1 SEHNR and CDR2 FQNEAQ (reference sequence). The full variable domain, rest sourced from reference TRBV7-9 and TRBJ1-2, is DTGVSQNPRHKITKRGQNVTFRCDPISEHNRLYWYRQTLGQGPEFLTYFQNEAQLEKSRLLSDRFSAERPKGSFSTLEIQRTEQGDSAMYLCASSLGQGATFFYGYTFGSGTRLTVV.

The chain joins TRBV10-1 to TRBJ2-3; possibly TRBD1 for D (5 bases). Germline V lookup: CDR1 WNHNN, CDR2 SYGVQD (reference sequence). CDR3 length: 13 amino acids. V lost 11 bases and J 2 bases, leaving 14 bases between the germline ends. In DNA, the CDR3 is TGCGCCTGGAGTGACAGATCCACAGATACGCAGTATTTT. It codes for CAWSDRSTDTQYF.

V gene TRBV19 combines with J gene TRBJ2-7; D ambiguous. The V gene's germline CDR1 is LNHDA and CDR2 SQIVND (reference sequence). Trimming stripped 7 bases from V and 3 bases from J, with 16 bases between. This CDR3 is built from 14 residues. CDR3: CASNDYGKNYEQYF. CDR3 DNA sequence: TGTGCCAGTAACGATTATGGGAAAAACTACGAGCAGTACTTC.

This rearrangement joins TRBV4-1 to TRBJ2-7; 8 bases are shared with TRBD1. Germline trimming cut 0 bases from V and 0 bases from J; bases unmatched to any gene: 7. The CDR3 runs 17 residues. Germline V lookup: CDR1 MGHRA, CDR2 YSYEKL. CDR3 amino acids: CASSQDAGQADSYEQYF. CDR3 DNA: TGCGCCAGCAGCCAAGATGCGGGACAGGCCGACTCCTACGAGCAGTACTTC.

This chain connects TRBV11-2 to TRBJ2-7; no definite D call. V lost 1 base and J lost 1, with 8 bases in between. The CDR3 spans 14 residues. Germline V gene data show CDR1 as SGHAT and CDR2 as FQNNGV. The CDR3 is CASSLGIRSYEQYF. The CDR3 DNA reads TGTGCCAGCAGCTTAGGTATTCGGTCCTACGAGCAGTACTTC.